The 26 T cell receptor beta chains reported below all come from one sample, sequenced in a study of T cells expressing NK-cell markers. TCRdb reworked the 5' RACE reads into one entry per CDR3 protein, no DNA. With about 410,000 distinct CDR3 sequences in the sample, the ten largest clones hold roughly 10%. Sequenced: blood T cells: a sorted CD56 or NKG2C T cell subset, CD4+ or CD8+ T cells, or bulk PBMC T cells (not recorded which). The source of these receptors is a woman aged 50 to 60 in good health.

The chain recombines TRBV11-2 with TRBJ2-1; TCRdb's D call, TRBD1, is unchecked because there is no DNA. Germline V gene sequence: CDR1 SGHAT, CDR2 FQNNGV. The CDR3 has 15 residues. CDR3 sequence reads: CASSFGDPPGNEQFF.

The rearrangement uses TRBV7-9 and TRBJ2-1. In germline, CDR1 is SEHNR, CDR2 FQNEAQ (reference sequence). The CDR3 has 12 amino acids. The CDR3 reads CASSGSKNEQFF.

This chain joins TRBV19 and TRBJ2-7; with no DNA, the TCRdb D assignment of TRBD2 cannot be verified. The CDR3 is made up of 14 amino acids. Germline-derived CDR1 and CDR2 are LNHDA and SQIVND (reference sequence). The CDR3 protein is CASNPTSGSYEQYF.

This chain connects TRBV11-2 to TRBJ2-2. The length of the CDR3 is 15 residues. In germline, CDR1 is SGHAT, CDR2 FQNNGV. The CDR3 sequence: CASSLGALGIGELFF.

This chain links TRBV6-5 with TRBJ2-5; TCRdb returns TRBD1, unconfirmable since there is no DNA. This CDR3 is 12 amino acids long. The germline CDR1 and CDR2 sequences are MNHEY and SVGAGI. The CDR3 reads CASSQGRETQYF.

The chain carries TRBV6-5 and TRBJ2-7; TCRdb designates TRBD2, a call that cannot be tested without DNA. The CDR3 is 15 residues long. Looked up from germline, CDR1 is MNHEY and CDR2 is SVGAGI. The CDR3 region is CASKGWAGENYEQYF.

This chain uses TRBV29-1 with TRBJ1-2. The CDR3 contains 13 residues. The germline V gene has CDR1 SQVTM and CDR2 ANQGSEA. CDR3 loop: CSVEETGTYGYTF.

V and J are TRBV20-1 and TRBJ2-4; TCRdb gives TRBD1 as the D gene, but with no DNA this cannot be confirmed. This CDR3 spans 14 amino acids. Looked up from germline, CDR1 is DFQATT and CDR2 is SNEGSKA (reference sequence). The CDR3 is CSASNDGGQNIQYF.

This rearrangement joins TRBV12-3 or TRBV12-4 to TRBJ2-1; absent DNA, TCRdb's TRBD2 call cannot be checked. There are 16 residues in the CDR3. CDR3 in amino acids: CASRRSLAVAYNEQFF.

The chain joins TRBV15 to TRBJ2-5; absent DNA, TCRdb's TRBD1 call cannot be checked. Germline lookup yields CDR1 LNHNV and CDR2 YYDKDF (reference sequence). The CDR3 is 15 residues long. The CDR3 sequence is CATSSGDRGQETQYF.

This rearrangement joins TRBV28 to TRBJ2-3; the TCRdb D gene call, TRBD2, has no DNA to confirm it. Per germline, CDR1 MDHEN and CDR2 SYDVKM. This CDR3 contains 15 residues. This CDR3 reads CASRRRLAGADTQYF.

The chain is built from TRBV12-3 or TRBV12-4 and TRBJ1-5. This CDR3 is built from 14 residues. The CDR3 region is CASSLGPVGQPQHF.

The CDR3 here is CASSPRTSGRLNEQFF. The chain employs TRBV5-1 and TRBJ2-1; TCRdb names TRBD2, which stays unverified in the absence of DNA. The CDR3 covers 16 residues. The V gene's germline CDR1 is SGHRS and CDR2 YFSETQ.

The V call is TRBV3-1, the J call TRBJ2-1; no DNA is available, so the TRBD1 call from TCRdb remains unchecked. CDR1 is LGHDT, CDR2 YNNKEL, per germline (reference sequence). This CDR3 is built from 15 residues. This CDR3 is CASSQEVTVYNEQFF.

V is TRBV12-3 or TRBV12-4 and J is TRBJ2-1; TCRdb reports TRBD2, a call that lacks DNA to check it against. There are 17 residues in the CDR3. The CDR3: CASSLEGLAGAGNEQFF.

This chain links TRBV7-8 with TRBJ2-1; TCRdb selects TRBD1, and the lack of DNA leaves this call unchecked. Germline-derived CDR1 and CDR2 are SGHVS and FQNEAQ. The CDR3 spans 15 residues. This chain's CDR3 is CASSPYRVAYNEQFF.

The chain combines TRBV3-1 with TRBJ2-1; TCRdb's D call, TRBD1, is unchecked because there is no DNA. CDR1 and CDR2 (germline): LGHDT, YNNKEL (reference sequence). This CDR3 region has 11 residues. The CDR3 here is CASAEGGEQFF.

The genes are TRBV15 and TRBJ2-3; TCRdb's D call of TRBD1 is untestable without DNA. Germline CDR1 LNHNV, CDR2 YYDKDF (reference sequence). The CDR3 is 14 residues long. CDR3 in amino acids: CATSNRGLRDTQYF.

The chain joins TRBV5-1 to TRBJ2-2; TCRdb lists TRBD1, though no DNA is available to test this call. Germline V gene lookup returns CDR1 SGHRS and CDR2 YFSETQ. The CDR3 is 15 amino acids. The CDR3 reads CASSLARDLTGELFF. The full variable domain, rest sourced from reference TRBV5-1 and TRBJ2-2, is KAGVTQTPRYLIKTRGQQVTLSCSPISGHRSVSWYQQTPGQGLQFLFEYFSETQRNKGNFPGRFSGRQFSNSRSEMNVSTLELGDSALYLCASSLARDLTGELFFGEGSRLTVL.

The chain uses TRBV12-3 or TRBV12-4 and TRBJ2-3; TCRdb returns TRBD2, unconfirmable since there is no DNA. The CDR3 length is 16 residues. CDR3 sequence reads: CASSPPAAGGTDTQYF.

This CDR3 is CASSSQRTGKFF. This sequence joins TRBV19 and TRBJ2-1; TCRdb designates TRBD1, a call that cannot be tested without DNA. CDR1 is LNHDA, CDR2 SQIVND, per germline (reference sequence). This CDR3 has 12 amino acids.

This chain connects TRBV4-1 to TRBJ2-3; TCRdb calls TRBD1, which cannot be checked without DNA. The CDR3 is made up of 14 amino acids. Germline V gene lookup returns CDR1 MGHRA and CDR2 YSYEKL. CDR3 sequence reads: CASSQEQLAHTQYF.

The V and J genes are TRBV20-1 and TRBJ1-5; there is no DNA to check the TCRdb D call of TRBD1. This CDR3 spans 14 amino acids. Looked up from germline, CDR1 is DFQATT and CDR2 is SNEGSKA (reference sequence). The CDR3: CSARNRGIGQPQHF.

V is TRBV20-1 and J is TRBJ1-1; TCRdb designates TRBD1, a call that cannot be tested without DNA. There are 14 residues in the CDR3. The germline V gene has CDR1 DFQATT and CDR2 SNEGSKA (reference sequence). The chain's CDR3 is CSARVGTGAIEAFF.

The V gene is TRBV10-2, the J gene TRBJ2-1; checking the TCRdb D call of TRBD1 is not possible without DNA. The CDR3 spans 12 residues. Germline CDR1 reads WSHSY; CDR2 reads SAAADI. CDR3 sequence reads: CASLVSGNEQFF.

This rearrangement joins TRBV7-3 to TRBJ1-4; TCRdb proposes TRBD1, but this gene call is untestable without DNA. Germline CDR1 reads SGHTA; CDR2 reads FQGTGA. The CDR3 length is 15 residues. CDR3 region: CASSQTGSPYEKLFF.